The T cell receptor (beta chain) under discussion was sequenced for a study of blood T cell repertoires in COVID-19. Study at large: Both acute and convalescent COVID-19 samples were obtained from the United States, Italy and Spain. The analysed material was cDNA or gDNA that came from T cells, B-cell-depleted T cells, or PBMCs.

V shed 0 bases and J 5 bases; nucleotides not matched to a gene: 1. From germline, CDR1 is SGHRS and CDR2 YFSETQ. This CDR3 spans 13 amino acids. Profiling relied on immunoSEQ multiplex PCR, and the TCRdb table lists in-frame clones only, not all of them. In the table there are some 50,000 clones, roughly 82% of which are singletons. This clonotype was sampled from a woman older than 75 with acute or convalescent COVID-19. V gene TRBV5-1 combines with J gene TRBJ1-1; 7 bases line up with TRBD1. Sequencing was performed on peripheral blood. In nucleotides, the CDR3 is TGCGCCAGCAGCTTGGACAGGGGTACTGAAGCTTTCTTT. Its translation: CASSLDRGTEAFF.